Here is one TCR beta chain with its context. The target antigen is unknown. Isolation recovered at least 6 million PBMCs from every sample. Primed by a sample-barcoded 5' primer and a J-beta primer mix, a second PCR proceeded for 7 to 11 cycles. TCRdb called the 5' RACE reads again in MiXCR, with one record for every CDR3 protein. The data contain about 900,000 distinct CDR3 sequences, 40% to 60% of them singletons. This entry is derived from a study of blood T cells in healthy people across ages. Study information: Through template switching, about one barcoded beta molecule was captured per two T cells, as measured in model experiments.

The study, taken as a whole, reports: More naive CD4+ cells and higher diversity were found in long-lived than in aged donors.

Trimming stripped 8 bases from V and 4 bases from J, with 15 bases between. This CDR3 region has 14 residues. The germline CDR1 and CDR2 sequences are MNHEY and SMNVEV (reference sequence). The chain recombines TRBV27 with TRBJ2-1; D not resolved. The sequenced sample consisted of blood. The source of this sequence is a young man in good health. The CDR3 region has the DNA TGTGCCAGCTCCCCCCGGACCTTATACAATGAGCAGTTCTTC. The encoded protein is CASSPRTLYNEQFF.